These 8 T cell receptor beta chains were all obtained from the same sample, sequenced in a study of OX40 agonist ivuxolimab in advanced cancers. Method: immunoSEQ multiplex PCR; TCRdb's copy keeps in-frame clones and lacks some. The sample holds 49,000 or so clones, more than 80% seen once. Source: CD4+ or CD8+ T cells sorted from blood, taken in a trial of the OX40 agonist ivuxolimab. The receptors stem from an adult with an advanced solid tumor such as melanoma, head and neck, liver or kidney cancer.

The chain links TRBV4-2 to TRBJ2-7; D is uncertain. V lost 0 bases to trimming and J lost 5 bases, with 8 bases between them. Per germline, CDR1 LGHNA and CDR2 YNFKEQ. The CDR3 spans 13 residues. The CDR3 protein is CASSQEGMDEQYF. CDR3 nucleotides: TGTGCCAGCAGCCAAGAAGGAATGGACGAGCAGTACTTC.

The CDR3 nucleotides are TGCGCCAGCAGCCGGCGGGGCCTAGCCATCTCCTACGAGCAGTACTTC. Protein sequence: CASSRRGLAISYEQYF. The chain combines TRBV5-1 with TRBJ2-5; D is perhaps TRBD2 (6 bases). The J call is in doubt because the DNA end fits TRBJ2-7 better. Germline loops: CDR1 SGHRS, CDR2 YFSETQ. The CDR3 totals 16 residues.

CDR3 in amino acids: CASSLGWDGSNQPQHF. In nucleotides, the CDR3 is TGTGCCAGCAGCTTGGGATGGGACGGAAGCAATCAGCCCCAGCATTTT. This sequence joins TRBV7-8 and TRBJ1-5; TRBD1 might be the D (5 bases). V lost 3 bases and J 1 base, leaving 13 bases between the germline ends. The V gene's germline CDR1 is SGHVS and CDR2 FQNEAQ. The CDR3 sequence is 16 residues long.

The chain recombines TRBV11-3 with TRBJ1-1; D ambiguous. The CDR3 is 13 residues long. V gave up 2 bases and J gave up 2 bases, with 6 bases separating them. Germline CDR1 reads SGHNT; CDR2 reads YENEEA. CDR3 sequence: CASSLSLNTEAFF. The CDR3, as DNA: TGTGCCAGCAGCTTAAGCTTAAACACTGAAGCTTTCTTT.

The rearrangement links TRBV6-5 to TRBJ2-3; D gene uncertain. V was pared by 8 bases and J by 6 bases, with 6 bases between. Germline loops: CDR1 MNHEY, CDR2 SVGAGI. The CDR3 is 10 amino acids. In nucleotides, the CDR3 is TGTGCCAGCGGGATCGATACGCAGTATTTT. This encodes CASGIDTQYF.

The chain carries TRBV4-3 and TRBJ2-3; D is undetermined. The V end lost 0 bases, the J end lost 4 bases, and 5 bases lay between the germline ends. The CDR3 is 13 amino acids. Germline V gene data show CDR1 as LGHNA and CDR2 as YSLEER. CDR3 residues: CASSQDDPDTQYF. The CDR3 nucleotides read TGCGCCAGCAGCCAAGATGATCCAGATACGCAGTATTTT.

The chain combines TRBV9 with TRBJ1-4; D is uncertain. Per germline, CDR1 SGDLS and CDR2 YYNGEE. CDR3 size: 17 residues. The V and J ends lost 4 bases and 8 bases respectively, with 24 bases between them. CDR3 protein: CASSPTGGGSVLEKLFF. CDR3 DNA: TGTGCCAGCAGCCCCACGGGAGGAGGGTCCGTATTGGAAAAACTGTTTTTT.

The chain joins TRBV9 to TRBJ2-7, with D maybe TRBD2 (5 bases). Germline V gives CDR1 SGDLS, CDR2 YYNGEE. The V end was cut by 0 bases, the J end by 2 bases, with 9 bases between. The CDR3 is 14 residues long. CDR3 in DNA: TGTGCCAGCAGCGTAGGGGGAGACACCTACGAGCAGTACTTC. This translates into CASSVGGDTYEQYF.